Presented here are 19 T cell receptor beta chains from one specimen sequenced in a study of regulatory T cells in long-lasting Graves disease (dated by TCRdb to the early 2020s). What the time point label conveys for this sample: newly diagnosed GD, antithyroid drugs for less than 3 months. For both TCR sequencing and RNA sequencing, RNA was extracted from PBMCs in TRIzol. Receptor amplification or capture employed multiplex PCR. The instrument was an Illumina HiSeq 4000. CDR3 regions were amplified by Arm-PCR with iRepertoire HTBI primers to construct TCR beta libraries. The public reads were reprocessed in TCRdb via fastp at Q25 and MiXCR, keeping in-frame beta chains. Merged by CDR3 protein, the rows form single entries marked with the most common genes and DNA. A total of some 370,000 distinct CDR3 sequences appear in this sample, about an eighth of them only once. Clones ranked in the top ten supply approximately 19% of the sample.

This same sample was also taken into another study, of T cells in Graves' hyperthyroidism and ophthalmopathy.

Sequencing was performed on peripheral blood mononuclear cells (PBMCs), taken at new diagnosis, from a patient treated with antithyroid drugs. Every receptor here comes from a woman between 18 and 30 years old with Graves disease. Donor details come from another sample of the same person, matched by shared clones.

This clonotype was recorded at least ten times. The V call is TRBV18, the J call TRBJ2-3; 9 positions match TRBD1. Germline lookup yields CDR1 KGHSH and CDR2 LQKENI. The V gene end was trimmed by 3 bases and the J gene end by 0 bases; junction bases not matched to a gene: 4. This CDR3 has 16 amino acids. The chain's CDR3 is CASSPSGQGSTDTQYF. In DNA, the CDR3 is TGTGCCAGCTCACCTTCTGGACAGGGGAGCACAGATACGCAGTATTTT.

The chain uses TRBV6-1 and TRBJ2-2, with 15 bases identical to TRBD2. The germline V gene encodes CDR1 MNHNS and CDR2 SASEGT. After removal of 5 bases from V and 3 bases from J, the junction contained 7 bases not matched to a gene. This CDR3 is 18 amino acids long. CDR3 nucleotide sequence: TGTGCCAGCAGTCTAAGGACTAGCGGGAGGGCGTACACCGGGGAGCTGTTTTTT. This translates into CASSLRTSGRAYTGELFF.

The sample holds many counts of this clonotype. This chain uses TRBV5-1 with TRBJ2-7; D is unclear. Trimming took off 0 bases at V and 3 bases at J, with 7 bases between the two ends. This CDR3 region has 13 residues. Germline assignment: CDR1 SGHRS and CDR2 YFSETQ. DNA of the CDR3: TGCGCCAGCAGCTTGGGAACGGACTACGAGCAGTACTTC. As protein: CASSLGTDYEQYF.

V is TRBV6-2 or TRBV6-3 and J is TRBJ2-3; D gene ambiguous. Germline lookup yields CDR1 MNHEY and CDR2 SVGEGT. The CDR3 totals 11 residues. V was shortened by 7 bases and J by 5 bases, with 7 bases between the two germline ends. The CDR3, as DNA: TGTGCCAGCAAGGTCGGAGATACGCAGTATTTT. Translation: CASKVGDTQYF.

The chain joins TRBV20-1 to TRBJ2-2, with D unclear. This CDR3 region has 16 residues. The germline CDR1 and CDR2 sequences are DFQATT and SNEGSKA (reference sequence). V was trimmed by 4 bases and J by 0 bases, leaving 15 bases between them. Written as DNA, the CDR3 is TGCAGTGCTAATTCGGTGGGTCCAGCGAACACCGGGGAGCTGTTTTTT. It translates to CSANSVGPANTGELFF.

This clonotype came up many times. The CDR3 DNA sequence: TGCAGTGCTAGGGGGGTTGCAGATACGCAGTATTTT. Amino acid sequence: CSARGVADTQYF. The J gene is TRBJ2-3, the V gene TRBV20-1; D is possibly TRBD1 or TRBD2 (5 bases each). The CDR3 is 12 amino acids. Germline V lookup: CDR1 DFQATT, CDR2 SNEGSKA (reference sequence). V lost 3 bases and J lost 4, with 8 bases in between.

This clonotype has just a few counts. As DNA, the CDR3 is TGTGCCAGCAGCTTAGGGAGGTCTCTCCGCAATGAGCAGTTCTTC. It specifies CASSLGRSLRNEQFF. This chain links TRBV7-2 with TRBJ2-1, with D maybe TRBD2 (5 bases). The CDR3 sequence is 15 residues long. CDR1 is SGHTA and CDR2 is FQGNSA in the germline V gene. V lost 1 base and J 6 bases, leaving 13 bases between the germline ends.

This clonotype was detected only a few times. A much larger clone lies a single base off, so this may be a read error. The chain is built from TRBV10-3 and TRBJ2-7; TRBD2 agrees at 9 bases. CDR3 length: 19 residues. V gave up 1 base and J gave up 7 bases; unmatched junction bases: 20. Looked up from germline, CDR1 is ENHRY and CDR2 is SYGVKD. The chain's CDR3 is CAISEYGSGSWLNYNEQYF. CDR3 coding DNA: TGTGCCATCAGTGAGTACGGTAGCGGGAGTTGGCTTAATTACAATGAGCAGTACTTC.

This clonotype was counted at least ten times. The chain joins TRBV3-1 to TRBJ2-1, with TRBD2 identical over 14 bases. Germline CDR1 reads LGHDT; CDR2 reads YNNKEL (reference sequence). Unmatched junction bases numbered 7, after V lost 3 bases and J lost 6 bases. This CDR3 spans 17 amino acids. The CDR3 spells CASSHHSTSGRGNEQFF. CDR3 in DNA: TGTGCCAGCAGCCATCACTCGACTAGCGGGAGGGGCAATGAGCAGTTCTTC.

The V and J genes are TRBV29-1 and TRBJ1-1; 7 bases fit TRBD1. The CDR3 is 12 amino acids. The germline CDR1 and CDR2 sequences are SQVTM and ANQGSEA. V shed 7 bases, J shed 0 bases, and the junction held 2 bases outside the gene matches. The CDR3: CSEGTVNTEAFF. CDR3 DNA sequence: TGCAGCGAGGGGACAGTGAACACTGAAGCTTTCTTT.

This clonotype was counted at least ten times. This chain uses TRBV20-1 with TRBJ2-7; 9 bases fit TRBD2. The CDR3 has 14 residues. The V segment lost 0 bases and the J segment 7 bases; nucleotides outside the gene matches: 7. Germline V lookup: CDR1 DFQATT, CDR2 SNEGSKA (reference sequence). The CDR3 DNA sequence: TGCAGTGCTAGAGATGCGGGAGGGCCGAGGGAGCAGTACTTC. Translated, it gives CSARDAGGPREQYF.

Ten or more counts support this clonotype. The chain is built from TRBV27 and TRBJ2-1; no firm D call. CDR1 is MNHEY and CDR2 is SMNVEV in the germline V gene (reference sequence). V was shortened by 2 bases and J by 5 bases, with 22 bases between the two germline ends. This CDR3 spans 18 amino acids. The CDR3 loop is CASSLPQSVRPRNNEQFF. CDR3 nucleotides: TGTGCCAGCAGTTTACCACAGTCCGTCAGACCGAGAAACAATGAGCAGTTCTTC.

This clonotype was detected only a few times. This rearrangement joins TRBV7-9 to TRBJ1-3; no clear D. CDR3 length equals 15 residues. Trimming cost V 7 bases and J 0 bases, with 13 bases left between them. Germline loops: CDR1 SEHNR, CDR2 FQNEAQ (reference sequence). CDR3: CASTHRAGSGNTIYF. The CDR3 coding sequence is TGTGCCAGCACCCACCGGGCAGGCTCTGGAAACACCATATATTTT.

This clonotype was counted at least ten times. The CDR3 DNA sequence: TGTGCCAGCGCGGACAGGGGGCGAGCAGATACGCAGTATTTT. It encodes CASADRGRADTQYF. This chain connects TRBV2 to TRBJ2-3; 11 nucleotides align to TRBD1. The CDR3 runs 14 residues. CDR1 and CDR2 (germline): SNHLY, FYNNEI. After removal of 8 bases from V and 4 bases from J, the junction contained 5 bases not matched to a gene.

This clonotype showed up many times. V is TRBV2 and J is TRBJ2-1; unclear D gene. The germline gives CDR1 SNHLY, CDR2 FYNNEI. CDR3 length: 10 amino acids. This chain's CDR3 is CTKVGNEQFF. CDR3 in DNA: TGTACCAAAGTAGGCAATGAGCAGTTCTTC.

This clonotype was detected ten times or more. The rearrangement links TRBV7-2 to TRBJ1-1; D is uncertain. Trimming removed 5 bases from V and 6 bases from J, with 16 bases in between. The CDR3 consists of 14 residues. Germline V gene data show CDR1 as SGHTA and CDR2 as FQGNSA. Written as DNA, the CDR3 is TGTGCCAGCAGCGCCGGACCAATCGCGGCTGAAGCTTTCTTT. Protein: CASSAGPIAAEAFF. The full variable domain, with the rest looked up from reference TRBV7-2 and TRBJ1-1, is GAGVSQSPSNKVTEKGKDVELRCDPISGHTALYWYRQSLGQGLEFLIYFQGNSAPDKSGLPSDRFSAERTGGSVSTLTIQRTQQEDSAVYLCASSAGPIAAEAFFGQGTRLTVV.

This clonotype occurred many times. The chain has TRBV2 and TRBJ2-4, with 9 bases lining up with TRBD2. Per germline, CDR1 SNHLY and CDR2 FYNNEI. V gave up 6 bases and J gave up 8 bases; unmatched junction bases: 8. The length of the CDR3 is 14 residues. The CDR3 is CASSENSGSDIQYF. CDR3 nucleotides: TGTGCCAGCAGCGAAAATAGCGGGAGTGACATTCAGTACTTC.

This clonotype was detected many times. The chain joins TRBV4-2 to TRBJ1-1, with a possible D match to TRBD1 (5 bases). CDR3 length: 14 amino acids. The germline CDR1 and CDR2 sequences are LGHNA and YNFKEQ. Trimming pared 0 bases from V and 6 bases from J, leaving 11 bases between. For the CDR3, the DNA is TGTGCCAGCAGCCAAGATTTGGGGCTCGCTGAAGCTTTCTTT. Translating it yields CASSQDLGLAEAFF.

This clonotype was seen ten or more times. This chain uses TRBV7-9 with TRBJ1-1; D gene uncertain. The CDR3 has 16 residues. CDR1 is SEHNR and CDR2 is FQNEAQ in the germline V gene (reference sequence). V gave up 1 base and J gave up 1 base, with 13 bases separating them. CDR3 sequence reads: CASSLVTWAENTEAFF. The CDR3 nucleotides are TGTGCCAGCAGCTTAGTGACATGGGCCGAGAACACTGAAGCTTTCTTT.